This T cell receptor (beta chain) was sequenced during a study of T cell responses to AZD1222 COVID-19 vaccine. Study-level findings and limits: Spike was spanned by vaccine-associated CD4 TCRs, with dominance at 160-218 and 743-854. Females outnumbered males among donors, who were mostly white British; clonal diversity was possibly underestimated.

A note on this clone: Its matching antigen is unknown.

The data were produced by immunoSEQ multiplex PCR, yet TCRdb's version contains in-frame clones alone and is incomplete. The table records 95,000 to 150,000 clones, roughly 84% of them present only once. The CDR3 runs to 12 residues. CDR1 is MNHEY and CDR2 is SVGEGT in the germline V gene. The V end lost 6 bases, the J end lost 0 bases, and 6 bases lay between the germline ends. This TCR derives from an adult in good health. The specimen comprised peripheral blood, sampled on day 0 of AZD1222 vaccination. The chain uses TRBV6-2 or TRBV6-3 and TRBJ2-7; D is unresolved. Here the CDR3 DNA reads TGTGCCAGCAGCGTTCCCTCCTACGAGCAGTACTTC. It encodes CASSVPSYEQYF.